This T cell receptor beta chain derives from a study of T cells in women clearing cervical HPV infection. Whole-study context: Blood came at first lesion visit for cases, post-clearance for controls. Whole-study findings and limits: Effector/memory and HPV-specific T cells were not isolated, and association timing is unknown. CIN3+ cases had significantly higher TCR repertoire richness than controls, but evenness did not differ. Controls had more TRBV6-7 (about 0.15%) than cases (approximately 0.11%).

The CDR3 loop spans 15 amino acids. With 2 bases removed from V and 0 bases from J, the gap between germline ends came to 6 bases. CDR1 and CDR2 (germline): KGHDR, SFDVKD. Sequenced by immunoSEQ multiplex PCR; TCRdb stores in-frame clones only, minus some. This sample's table reports tens of thousands of clones. A note on this clone: Antigen specificity is unknown. The read falls 3 residues short of the CDR3 end, and the missing part is taken from the germline J gene.

This sequence originates from a woman aged 18 to 75 with a cervical HPV16 infection that either progressed to CIN3+ or cleared (not recorded which). This chain uses TRBV24-1 with TRBJ2-2, with no clear D. The sample comprised blood buffy coat. CDR3 loop: CATSDSVTNTGELFF. The sequenced part of the CDR3 DNA is TGTGCCACCAGTGATTCAGTGACGAACACCGGGGAG.